This T cell receptor (beta chain) stems from a study of blood T cell repertoires in COVID-19 (TCRdb year 2020). Broadly, across the study: The collaborator samples originated in the United States, Italy and Spain and spanned the acute and convalescent phases of COVID-19. The prospective study material was composed of cDNA or gDNA derived from T cells, B-cell-depleted T cells, or PBMCs. Subjects who had been exposed to COVID-19, were actively infected with it, or had recovered from it provided the deeply sampled blood TCRbeta repertoires that made up the dataset. The repertoires were released in a freely available public database meant as a resource for research on the immune response to SARS-CoV-2. The samples were drawn from two sources: the first 160 participants of the ongoing ImmuneRACE study, and fewer than 1,500 subjects contributed by 6 global collaborators. Nearly every sample came with metadata listing a de-identified subject ID, COVID-19 status, age in years and sex. Where HLA class I and class II types were available, the types were taken from metadata supplied by the sample provider, not from assay-based typing. What the research found in general, with its limitations: How much clinical and demographic metadata was included differed by source and by participant, and the metadata was provided uncurated.

The immunoSEQ Assay, a bias-controlled multiplex PCR, was used to amplify TCRbeta CDR3 regions from genomic DNA. The published analysis was carried out like this. Nucleated cell counts per sample were estimated from amplification of reference gene primers within the assay. To quantify the absolute abundance of each unique TCRbeta CDR3 rearrangement, sequence reads were collapsed and filtered. For each sample, productive Simpson clonality was calculated as the square root of Simpson's diversity index across productive rearrangements. TCRdb took this table from immuneACCESS and kept in-frame rearrangements with V and J called. Such tables lack part of the clones; where checked against another copy, unresolved V genes explain under half of the gap, and the rest is unexplained. V, J and clone size are taken as reported in that table, and D and trimming were inferred from the DNA itself. The sample table shows about 390,000 clones, and about 87% are seen once. Jointly, the top ten make up roughly 9.4% of the sample.

In regard to this clone: The antigen this receptor binds is unknown. Base qualities are not provided; no much larger clone lies one nucleotide away.

Ends trimmed: V by 0 bases, J by 3 bases; bases unmatched to a gene: 3. The CDR3 has 15 amino acids, counting the end cysteine and phenylalanine. Only the CDR3 DNA stays, 45 bases, in frame from base 1. CDR1 is given as SGDLS and CDR2 as YYNGEE, both from the germline V gene. Participants in the prospective study were enrolled through a virtual design, were aged roughly 18 to 100 years, and lived in 24 United States geographic areas. In the prospective study, cohorts were assigned on the basis of participant-reported clinical history obtained from a screening survey and a study questionnaire. ImmuneRACE Cohort 3 recovered participants were defined by two consecutive negative NP/OP PCR tests, healthcare professional clearance, or symptom resolution. Mobile phlebotomists in the prospective study collected whole blood, serum and a nasopharyngeal or oropharyngeal swab from every participant. Prospective study participants could optionally give additional blood draws and questionnaires over a 2-month period. Prospective study blood samples were shipped either frozen or at room temperature before DNA extraction.

This chain is built from TRBV9 and TRBJ2-1, with TRBD2 identical over 7 junction bases. This receptor was obtained from a woman aged 50 to 65 who had recovered from COVID-19. Sequencing was carried out using PBMCs or T cells enriched from blood (not recorded which). The DNA sequence is TGTGCCAGCAGCGTAGACGGGGGGTTCTACAATGAGCAGTTCTTC. This is translated as CASSVDGGFYNEQFF.